Following are 5 T cell receptor beta chains from one sample sequenced in a study of CD8+ T cells in alopecia areata. Extracted RNA was reverse transcribed into cDNA, the sequencing template. TCRdb's table, derived via immunoSEQ multiplex PCR, lists solely in-frame clones and lacks some. The sample has about 180,000 clones, approximately 62% seen once. The sequencing used CD4+ T cells sorted from blood, collected at week 0. These receptor sequences come from a human donor with alopecia areata.

This sequence joins TRBV7-3 and TRBJ2-5; D may be TRBD2 (5 bases). The germline V and J ends were trimmed by 4 bases and 6 bases, with 12 bases remaining between them. Germline values: CDR1 SGHTA, CDR2 FQGTGA. This CDR3 region has 13 residues. CDR3 DNA sequence: TGTGCCAGCAGCTCCGGACCGGGGAAGACCCAGTACTTC. Protein product: CASSSGPGKTQYF. The full variable domain, with the rest looked up from reference TRBV7-3 and TRBJ2-5, is GAGVSQTPSNKVTEKGKYVELRCDPISGHTALYWYRQSLGQGPEFLIYFQGTGAADDSGLPNDRFFAVRPEGSVSTLKIQRTERGDSAVYLCASSSGPGKTQYFGPGTRLLVL.

Comment on this clone: One end of the junction is discordant with germline, which a read error may explain. J is TRBJ1-5 and V is TRBV7-8, with 9 bases fitting TRBD1. Germline assignment: CDR1 SGHVS and CDR2 FQNEAQ. The CDR3 sequence is 17 residues long. The DNA for the CDR3 is TGTGTCAGCAGCGCCCGGACAGGGGCCGCACGGAATCAGCCCCAGCATTTT. It encodes CVSSARTGAARNQPQHF.

V usage is TRBV30 and J usage is TRBJ1-2, with D possibly TRBD1 on 5 matching bases. The V end lost 4 bases, the J end lost 6 bases, and 12 bases lay between the germline ends. CDR3 length equals 12 residues. Germline lookup yields CDR1 GTSNPN and CDR2 SVGIG (reference sequence). CDR3 nucleotides: TGTGCCTGGACCCCGGCAGGGCATGGCTACACCTTC. Amino acids: CAWTPAGHGYTF.

This clone was seen a few times. This specimen includes other DNA sequences encoding the same CDR3. The chain employs TRBV29-1 and TRBJ2-1; the D is unclear. Germline V lookup: CDR1 SQVTM, CDR2 ANQGSEA. The CDR3 extends over 12 amino acids. The V and J ends lost 7 bases and 0 bases respectively, with 7 bases between them. The CDR3 region has the DNA TGCAGCGGCTCCTCCTCCTACAATGAGCAGTTCTTC. Translating it yields CSGSSSYNEQFF.

This clone was observed a handful of times. CDR3 sequence (DNA): TGTGCCAGCAGCCTGAGGGACCATTCAGCTTTCTTT. Its translation: CASSLRDHSAFF. The rearrangement links TRBV14 to TRBJ1-1; D is possibly TRBD1 (5 bases). This CDR3 is built from 12 residues. The V end was cut by 4 bases, the J end by 10 bases, with 13 bases between. CDR1 and CDR2 from the germline V gene are SGHDN and FVKESK.